The 13 T cell receptor beta chains below all came from one sample that was sequenced in a study of blood T cell repertoires in COVID-19. Here immunoSEQ multiplex PCR was the method, and the copy in TCRdb shows in-frame clones only, minus some. Among about 52,000 clones listed, around nine tenths were seen once. Sequenced input: peripheral blood. Receptor source: a man older than 75 with active or convalescent COVID-19.

The chain employs TRBV20-1 and TRBJ2-7, with D uncertain. This CDR3 is 10 amino acids long. Germline assignment: CDR1 DFQATT and CDR2 SNEGSKA (reference sequence). The V gene lost 5 bases and the J gene lost 7 bases, with 9 bases spanning the gap. DNA for the CDR3: TGCAGTGCTCGAAGCCGGGAGCAGTACTTC. It encodes CSARSREQYF.

The chain is built from TRBV28 and TRBJ2-5; tentatively, D is TRBD1 (6 bases). The CDR3 sequence is 14 residues long. Germline CDR1 reads MDHEN; CDR2 reads SYDVKM. V was cut by 8 bases and J by 2 bases, with 15 bases left in between. The CDR3 reads CASSRTAIQETQYF. The DNA of the CDR3 is TGTGCCAGCTCTAGGACAGCCATACAAGAGACCCAGTACTTC. The full variable domain, its missing parts supplied by reference TRBV28 and TRBJ2-5, is DVKVTQSSRYLVKRTGEKVFLECVQDMDHENMFWYRQDPGLGLRLIYFSYDVKMKEKGDIPEGYSVSREKKERFSLILESASTNQTSMYLCASSRTAIQETQYFGPGTRLLVL.

The chain uses TRBV5-4 and TRBJ1-6; D ambiguous. The CDR3 consists of 14 residues. Germline CDR1 reads SGHNT; CDR2 reads YYREEE (reference sequence). Trimming shortened V by 4 bases and J by 0 bases, and 5 bases separated the two germline ends. CDR3 DNA: TGTGCCAGCAGCCGTAACTCCTATAATTCACCCCTCCACTTT. Encoded protein: CASSRNSYNSPLHF.

The V call is TRBV7-2, the J call TRBJ2-7; 8 positions agree with TRBD2. The V gene's germline CDR1 is SGHTA and CDR2 FQGNSA. The trim removed 0 bases at V and 2 bases at J, leaving 6 bases unmatched. This CDR3 contains 16 residues. CDR3 protein: CASSLARRGVTYEQYF. CDR3 DNA sequence: TGTGCCAGCAGCTTAGCGCGGCGGGGGGTAACCTACGAGCAGTACTTC.

There are a few counts of this clone. CDR3 region: CASSPTQRASYEQYF. DNA of the CDR3: TGTGCCAGCAGCCCGACCCAGCGGGCCTCCTACGAGCAGTACTTC. V usage is TRBV11-2 and J usage is TRBJ2-7; a possible D gene is TRBD2 (6 bases). V lost 5 bases, J lost 0 bases, and 14 bases lay in between. CDR3 length: 15 residues. CDR1 is SGHAT, CDR2 FQNNGV, per germline.

The rearrangement links TRBV6-2 or TRBV6-3 to TRBJ2-3; D not certain. The CDR3 runs to 16 residues. Trimming took off 2 bases at V and 0 bases at J, with 12 bases between the two ends. Germline CDR1 is MNHEY and CDR2 is SVGEGT. The CDR3 region has the DNA TGTGCCAGCAGTTACCCCGAGTATGCTAGCACAGATACGCAGTATTTT. Encoded protein: CASSYPEYASTDTQYF.

V and J are TRBV3-1 (or the pseudogene TRBV3-2) and TRBJ1-4; D is perhaps TRBD1 (5 bases). Germline-derived CDR1 and CDR2 are LGHDT and YNNKEL (reference sequence). The germline V and J ends were trimmed by 9 bases and 1 base, with 9 bases remaining between them. The CDR3 has 13 amino acids. The CDR3 DNA sequence: TGTGCCAGTACCCAGGGAACTAATGAAAAACTGTTTTTT. Its protein is CASTQGTNEKLFF.

V gene TRBV7-8 combines with J gene TRBJ2-1; 9 bases align to TRBD1. Looked up from germline, CDR1 is SGHVS and CDR2 is FQNEAQ. CDR3 length equals 17 residues. J gave up 5 bases and V 5 bases, and 13 bases lay outside the gene matches. As DNA, the CDR3 is TGTGCCAGCAGCCCGTACATCTCCGGGACAGGGCACAATGAGCAGTTCTTC. It yields the protein CASSPYISGTGHNEQFF.

This chain uses TRBV30 with TRBJ2-2; 8 bases agree with TRBD1. V shed 1 base, J shed 6 bases, and the junction held 10 bases outside the gene matches. The CDR3 is made up of 16 amino acids. Germline V lookup: CDR1 GTSNPN, CDR2 SVGIG (reference sequence). CDR3 bases: TGTGCCTGGAGTGGGGATACAGGGGGTGGTCCCGGGGAGCTGTTTTTT. Its protein is CAWSGDTGGGPGELFF. Complete variable domain (other parts from reference TRBV30 and TRBJ2-2): SQTIHQWPATLVQPVGSPLSLECTVEGTSNPNLYWYRQAAGRGLQLLFYSVGIGQISSEVPQNLSASRPQDRQFILSSKKLLLSDSGFYLCAWSGDTGGGPGELFFGEGSRLTVL.

This clone was observed a few times. The chain joins TRBV18 to TRBJ2-5, with 7 bases identical to TRBD2. The CDR3 length is 16 residues. V shed 5 bases and J 2 bases; nucleotides not matched to a gene: 11. Per germline, CDR1 KGHSH and CDR2 LQKENI. This CDR3 is CASSGAGGGWQETQYF. CDR3 nucleotide sequence: TGTGCCAGCTCAGGGGCCGGCGGGGGATGGCAAGAGACCCAGTACTTC.

V usage is TRBV7-3 and J usage is TRBJ2-5; 8 bases align to TRBD2. The CDR3 consists of 15 residues. With V trimmed by 2 bases and J by 4 bases, 6 bases remained unmatched. Per the germline V gene, CDR1 is SGHTA and CDR2 is FQGTGA. This CDR3 is CASSLVGGAGETQYF. CDR3 in DNA: TGTGCCAGCAGCTTAGTCGGGGGGGCCGGAGAGACCCAGTACTTC.

The gene calls are TRBV27 and TRBJ1-2, with 9 bases lining up with TRBD1. CDR1 is MNHEY and CDR2 is SMNVEV in the germline V gene (reference sequence). This CDR3 has 13 residues. Trimming at V came to 6 bases and at J to 8 bases, leaving 7 bases not matched to a gene. CDR3 in amino acids: CASRAQGAQGYTF. As DNA, the CDR3 is TGTGCCAGCAGGGCACAGGGGGCGCAGGGCTACACCTTC.

The V gene is TRBV9, the J gene TRBJ1-1; the D gene is possibly TRBD1 (5 bases). Germline V lookup: CDR1 SGDLS, CDR2 YYNGEE. This CDR3 comprises 18 residues. V lost 0 bases, J lost 1 base, and 19 bases lay in between. The CDR3 nucleotides are TGTGCCAGCAGCGTAGCTATCCAGGGTGTGGGAAAGAACACTGAAGCTTTCTTT. Amino acids: CASSVAIQGVGKNTEAFF.